The 28 T cell receptor beta chains below come from one sample, sequenced in a study of shared clonotypes between healthy human individuals. The naive CD8 fraction comprised CD45RO-negative cells positively selected for CCR7 and excluded terminally differentiated effector memory CD45RA+ cells. Here immunoSEQ multiplex PCR was the method, and the copy in TCRdb shows in-frame clones only, minus some. Here the sample spans hundreds of thousands of clones, around 90% being singletons. The sequencing input was naive CD8+ T cells sorted from blood. The receptors here all came from a young man in good health.

The genes are TRBV11-3 and TRBJ2-7; D not certain. Germline loops: CDR1 SGHNT, CDR2 YENEEA. The CDR3 spans 12 residues. V lost 3 bases and J lost 6, with 9 bases in between. The CDR3 DNA sequence: TGTGCCAGCAGCTTTAGGGATAGCGAGCAGTACTTC. Translating it yields CASSFRDSEQYF.

Worth noting for this clone: Other nucleotide sequences in the sample specify the same CDR3. V and J are TRBV27 and TRBJ2-7; unclear D gene. V lost 3 bases and J 1 base, leaving 7 bases between the germline ends. CDR1 and CDR2 from the germline V gene are MNHEY and SMNVEV (reference sequence). The CDR3 contains 13 residues. Here the CDR3 reads CASSFGQSYEQYF. CDR3 DNA: TGTGCCAGCAGTTTCGGGCAGTCCTACGAGCAGTACTTC.

There are a few counts of this clone. The gene calls are TRBV10-3 and TRBJ2-7; D call uncertain. From germline, CDR1 is ENHRY and CDR2 SYGVKD. The CDR3 has 12 amino acids. Between the trimmed V and J ends, which lost 3 bases and 4 bases, there was a span of 7 bases. This chain's CDR3 is CAISDAGYEQYF. DNA for the CDR3: TGTGCCATCAGTGACGCAGGATACGAGCAGTACTTC.

The rearrangement uses TRBV4-1 and TRBJ2-1, with a weak D call TRBD1 (5 bases). The germline V and J ends were trimmed by 0 bases and 5 bases, with 5 bases remaining between them. CDR1 and CDR2 (germline): MGHRA, YSYEKL. The length of the CDR3 is 13 residues. This CDR3 is CASSQEGDNEQFF. Written as DNA, the CDR3 is TGCGCCAGCAGCCAAGAAGGGGACAATGAGCAGTTCTTC.

This chain connects TRBV11-2 to TRBJ1-5; weak D call: TRBD1 (5 bases). Germline lookup yields CDR1 SGHAT and CDR2 FQNNGV. V was pared by 2 bases and J by 5 bases, with 13 bases between. This CDR3 has 15 residues. The CDR3 DNA follows: TGTGCCAGCAGCTTATCCCCAAGGGGTCATCAGCCCCAGCATTTT. Its protein product is CASSLSPRGHQPQHF. Full variable domain (outside the CDR3, taken from reference TRBV11-2 and TRBJ1-5): EAGVAQSPRYKIIEKRQSVAFWCNPISGHATLYWYQQILGQGPKLLIQFQNNGVVDDSQLPKDRFSAERLKGVDSTLKIQPAKLEDSAVYLCASSLSPRGHQPQHFGDGTRLSIL.

V gene TRBV18 combines with J gene TRBJ2-7; 7 positions match TRBD2. V was clipped by 1 base and J by 0 bases; unmatched bases: 3. Germline values: CDR1 KGHSH, CDR2 LQKENI. The CDR3 contains 15 residues. The CDR3 DNA follows: TGTGCCAGCTCACCACAGGGCGGGAGCTCCTACGAGCAGTACTTC. Translated, it gives CASSPQGGSSYEQYF.

Comment on this clone: Other DNA sequences from this sample encode an identical CDR3 as well. CDR3 nucleotide sequence: TGTGCCAGCAGCTTAGGGGGGACCTACGAGCAGTACTTC. Its protein product is CASSLGGTYEQYF. The chain uses TRBV11-2 and TRBJ2-7, with D perhaps TRBD1 or TRBD2 (5 bases each). Trimming removed 1 base from V and 2 bases from J, with 6 bases in between. The length of the CDR3 is 13 residues. CDR1 and CDR2 (germline): SGHAT, FQNNGV. Filled out from reference TRBV11-2 and TRBJ2-7, the complete variable domain reads EAGVAQSPRYKIIEKRQSVAFWCNPISGHATLYWYQQILGQGPKLLIQFQNNGVVDDSQLPKDRFSAERLKGVDSTLKIQPAKLEDSAVYLCASSLGGTYEQYFGPGTRLTVT.

This rearrangement joins TRBV27 to TRBJ2-2; possibly TRBD2 for D (6 bases). The germline V and J ends were trimmed by 0 bases and 1 base, with 6 bases remaining between them. The CDR3 totals 15 residues. Per germline, CDR1 MNHEY and CDR2 SMNVEV (reference sequence). CDR3 amino acids: CASSLSGLNTGELFF. In nucleotides, the CDR3 is TGTGCCAGCAGTTTATCGGGACTGAACACCGGGGAGCTGTTTTTT.

The rearrangement uses TRBV30 and TRBJ1-3; D uncertain. In germline, CDR1 is GTSNPN, CDR2 SVGIG (reference sequence). This CDR3 comprises 14 residues. V was shortened by 0 bases and J by 5 bases, with 11 bases between the two germline ends. The CDR3 loop is CAWSVRQDRNTIYF. CDR3 nucleotide sequence: TGTGCCTGGAGTGTACGGCAGGACCGAAACACCATATATTTT.

The chain joins TRBV7-9 to TRBJ2-5; the D gene is possibly TRBD1 (6 bases). The CDR3 covers 15 residues. Between the trimmed V and J ends, which lost 5 bases and 7 bases, there was a span of 20 bases. In germline, CDR1 is SEHNR, CDR2 FQNEAQ (reference sequence). CDR3 nucleotides: TGTGCCAGCAGCACGGAGGACAGCCCCGCGGGGACCCAGTACTTC. Amino acid sequence: CASSTEDSPAGTQYF.

The CDR3 DNA reads TGCAGCGTTGACAAGGGACAGGGGTCCCACGAGCAGTACTTC. This sequence encodes CSVDKGQGSHEQYF. The chain joins TRBV29-1 to TRBJ2-7; the match to TRBD1 covers 10 bases. Trimming took 3 bases from V and 5 from J; bases not matched to a gene: 7. Germline loops: CDR1 SQVTM, CDR2 ANQGSEA. CDR3 size: 14 residues.

This chain connects TRBV27 to TRBJ1-2; TRBD1 is a possible D gene (6 bases). V lost 4 bases and J lost 5, with 14 bases in between. The CDR3 totals 14 residues. Germline V gives CDR1 MNHEY, CDR2 SMNVEV (reference sequence). The CDR3 DNA is TGTGCCAGCAGTTCTTCACCAGGGGTATATGGCTACACCTTC. This gives the protein CASSSSPGVYGYTF.

The chain carries TRBV7-2 and TRBJ2-7; TRBD2 is a possible D gene (6 bases). Germline-derived CDR1 and CDR2 are SGHTA and FQGNSA. The CDR3 sequence is 15 residues long. The germline V and J ends were trimmed by 0 bases and 6 bases, with 15 bases remaining between them. The CDR3 sequence: CASSLALGGAGEQYF. CDR3 bases: TGTGCCAGCAGCTTAGCGCTGGGGGGTGCTGGCGAGCAGTACTTC.

This chain joins TRBV5-6 and TRBJ2-7; no clear D gene. From germline, CDR1 is SGHDT and CDR2 YYEEEE. The germline V and J ends were trimmed by 4 bases and 4 bases, with 6 bases remaining between them. The CDR3 consists of 11 residues. The chain's CDR3 is CASSRSYEQYF. CDR3 nucleotide sequence: TGTGCCAGCAGCCGAAGTTACGAGCAGTACTTC.

V usage is TRBV28 and J usage is TRBJ2-3, with 9 nucleotides matching TRBD1. CDR3 size: 16 residues. Germline V gives CDR1 MDHEN, CDR2 SYDVKM. The junction had 8 bases not matched to a gene; V was cut back by 3 bases and J by 4 bases. CDR3 DNA: TGTGCCAGCAGTTTGTCCTTGGGACAGGGTCCAGATACGCAGTATTTT. Its protein is CASSLSLGQGPDTQYF.

Here the CDR3 reads CASSQDINTDTQYF. The DNA of the CDR3 is TGTGCCAGCAGCCAAGATATTAACACAGATACGCAGTATTTT. V and J are TRBV4-2 and TRBJ2-3; D not certain. CDR1 and CDR2 from the germline V gene are LGHNA and YNFKEQ. The CDR3 is made up of 14 amino acids. The ends were cut back, 0 bases at V and 2 bases at J, with 6 bases in the middle.

The V gene is TRBV28, the J gene TRBJ2-1, with no clear D. The CDR3 length is 16 residues. Trimming removed 4 bases from V and 0 bases from J, with 13 bases in between. The germline V gene encodes CDR1 MDHEN and CDR2 SYDVKM. Here the CDR3 DNA reads TGTGCCAGCAGTTCTATCCGGCGGATCTCCTACAATGAGCAGTTCTTC. This encodes CASSSIRRISYNEQFF. Complete variable domain (other parts from reference TRBV28 and TRBJ2-1): DVKVTQSSRYLVKRTGEKVFLECVQDMDHENMFWYRQDPGLGLRLIYFSYDVKMKEKGDIPEGYSVSREKKERFSLILESASTNQTSMYLCASSSIRRISYNEQFFGPGTRLTVL.

This chain connects TRBV7-9 to TRBJ2-7; TRBD1 matches at 7 bases. After removal of 5 bases from V and 1 base from J, the junction contained 8 bases not matched to a gene. There are 15 residues in the CDR3. CDR1 and CDR2 from the germline V gene are SEHNR and FQNEAQ (reference sequence). The CDR3 DNA follows: TGTGCCAGCAGCCCGCCGCGGACAGGTTCCTACGAGCAGTACTTC. It is translated as CASSPPRTGSYEQYF.

The chain links TRBV5-4 to TRBJ2-6; 7 bases map to TRBD1. The CDR3 totals 17 residues. V was clipped by 4 bases and J by 0 bases; unmatched bases: 7. Germline V lookup: CDR1 SGHNT, CDR2 YYREEE (reference sequence). CDR3 bases: TGTGCCAGCAGCCAATGGGACAGCGGCTCTGGGGCCAACGTCCTGACTTTC. This sequence encodes CASSQWDSGSGANVLTF.

This clone was detected once. The sample contains more than one DNA sequence encoding this CDR3. This chain connects TRBV5-1 to TRBJ2-7, with 7 bases matching TRBD1. The V segment lost 4 bases and the J segment 3 bases; nucleotides outside the gene matches: 7. CDR1 and CDR2 from the germline V gene are SGHRS and YFSETQ. This CDR3 has 14 amino acids. CDR3: CASSPPDRDYEQYF. The CDR3 bases are TGCGCCAGCAGCCCCCCCGACAGGGACTACGAGCAGTACTTC.

The V call is TRBV7-2, the J call TRBJ2-1, with D hard to call. The CDR3 extends over 15 amino acids. V shed 0 bases and J shed 10 bases, with 16 bases lying between them. Germline lookup yields CDR1 SGHTA and CDR2 FQGNSA. CDR3 DNA: TGTGCCAGCAGCTTAGCGTGGCGGTCCCTGGACGAGCAGTTCTTC. Translating gives CASSLAWRSLDEQFF.

The chain recombines TRBV5-5 with TRBJ2-5; D call uncertain. There are 13 residues in the CDR3. The germline V and J ends were trimmed by 0 bases and 4 bases, with 7 bases remaining between them. Germline CDR1 SGHKS, CDR2 YYEKEE (reference sequence). In DNA, the CDR3 is TGTGCCAGCAGCTTGGCTCGACTAGAGACCCAGTACTTC. This sequence encodes CASSLARLETQYF.

The CDR3 loop reads CASSQEVLGTTDTQYF. The CDR3 DNA reads TGCGCCAGCAGCCAAGAGGTACTCGGGACCACAGATACGCAGTATTTT. The gene calls are TRBV4-3 and TRBJ2-3, with D perhaps given as TRBD1 or TRBD2 (5 bases each). This CDR3 has 16 residues. Between the trimmed V and J ends, which lost 0 bases and 2 bases, there was a span of 12 bases. Germline V gene lookup returns CDR1 LGHNA and CDR2 YSLEER.

The CDR3 region has the DNA TGTGCCAGCAGTCGACTCGGACAGGGCTACAATGAGCAGTTCTTC. Translating it yields CASSRLGQGYNEQFF. V and J are TRBV2 and TRBJ2-1, with 8 positions matching TRBD1. With 5 bases clipped from V and 3 bases from J, the junction kept 6 bases outside the gene matches. The CDR3 sequence is 15 residues long. Looked up from germline, CDR1 is SNHLY and CDR2 is FYNNEI. Based on the CDR3 plus reference TRBV2 and TRBJ2-1, the full variable domain is EPEVTQTPSHQVTQMGQEVILRCVPISNHLYFYWYRQILGQKVEFLVSFYNNEISEKSEIFDDQFSVERPDGSNFTLKIRSTKLEDSAMYFCASSRLGQGYNEQFFGPGTRLTVL.

This chain joins TRBV15 and TRBJ1-2; D gene unclear. V was shortened by 0 bases and J by 0 bases, with 11 bases between the two germline ends. Looked up from germline, CDR1 is LNHNV and CDR2 is YYDKDF (reference sequence). CDR3 length equals 16 residues. As DNA, the CDR3 is TGTGCCACCAGCAGAGATATTACAGCTACTAACTATGGCTACACCTTC. Amino acid sequence: CATSRDITATNYGYTF.

J is TRBJ2-7 and V is TRBV27, with 8 bases aligning to TRBD1. V was pared by 8 bases and J by 6 bases, with 3 bases of the junction left unmatched. Germline CDR1 is MNHEY and CDR2 is SMNVEV (reference sequence). This CDR3 spans 11 amino acids. In DNA, the CDR3 is TGTGCCAGCTCAGGGGGCCCCGAGCAGTACTTC. It specifies CASSGGPEQYF.

The chain uses TRBV28 and TRBJ2-1; possibly TRBD2 for D (6 bases). The germline gives CDR1 MDHEN, CDR2 SYDVKM. This CDR3 has 16 amino acids. V lost 8 bases and J 0 bases, leaving 17 bases between the germline ends. In DNA form, the CDR3 reads TGTGCCAGCCGACCAAGGGACTGGAGCTCCTACAATGAGCAGTTCTTC. The encoded protein is CASRPRDWSSYNEQFF.

V and J are TRBV15 and TRBJ2-7, with 13 positions matching TRBD2. The germline V gene has CDR1 LNHNV and CDR2 YYDKDF (reference sequence). The CDR3 length is 16 residues. With V trimmed by 2 bases and J by 0 bases, 1 base remained unmatched. CDR3 loop: CATSRRTSGSSYEQYF. The CDR3 DNA reads TGTGCCACCAGCAGACGGACTAGCGGGAGCTCCTACGAGCAGTACTTC.